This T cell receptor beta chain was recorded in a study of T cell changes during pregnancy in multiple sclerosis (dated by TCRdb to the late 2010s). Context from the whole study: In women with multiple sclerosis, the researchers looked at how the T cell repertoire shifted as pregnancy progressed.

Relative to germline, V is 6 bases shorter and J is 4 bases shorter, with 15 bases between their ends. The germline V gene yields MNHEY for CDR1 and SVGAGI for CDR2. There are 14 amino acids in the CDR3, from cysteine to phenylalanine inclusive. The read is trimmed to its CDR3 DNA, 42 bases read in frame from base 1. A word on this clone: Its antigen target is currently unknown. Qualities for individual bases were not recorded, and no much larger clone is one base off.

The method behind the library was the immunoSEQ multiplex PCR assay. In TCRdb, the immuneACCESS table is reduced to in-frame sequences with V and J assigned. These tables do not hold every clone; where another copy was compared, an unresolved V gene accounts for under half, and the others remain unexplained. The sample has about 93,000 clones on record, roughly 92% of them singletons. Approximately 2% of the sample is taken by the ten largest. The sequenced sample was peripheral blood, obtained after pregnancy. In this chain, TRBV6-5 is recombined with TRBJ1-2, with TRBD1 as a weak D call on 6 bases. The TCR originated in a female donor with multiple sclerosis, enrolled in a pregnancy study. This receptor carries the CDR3 CASRIDRMGYGYTF. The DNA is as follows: TGTGCCAGCAGGATAGACAGGATGGGCTATGGCTACACCTTC.